The 3 T cell receptor beta chains below were found in one sample sequenced in a study of Graves' ophthalmopathy and Graves' hyperthyroidism. RNA transcripts provided the template for amplifying TCR beta CDR3 regions. HTBI-primed first-round RT-PCR preceded second-round multiplex PCR. TCRdb re-called the multiplex PCR reads with MiXCR, one entry per CDR3 protein. Here the sample spans roughly 700,000 distinct CDR3 sequences, approximately 40% being singletons. Source material: peripheral blood. The receptors stem from an adult man with Graves' ophthalmopathy.

V gene TRBV10-3 combines with J gene TRBJ1-2; D not resolved. Germline CDR1 ENHRY, CDR2 SYGVKD. This CDR3 has 13 residues. The V end was cut by 1 base, the J end by 2 bases, with 5 bases between. This CDR3 reads CAISELGNYGYTF. The CDR3 DNA follows: TGTGCCATCAGTGAGTTAGGGAACTATGGCTACACCTTC.

This clonotype was observed many times. The rearrangement joins TRBV29-1 to TRBJ2-2; perhaps TRBD2 as D (6 bases). This CDR3 has 13 residues. Trimming took 4 bases from V and 4 from J, leaving 10 bases between them. CDR1 is SQVTM and CDR2 is ANQGSEA in the germline V gene. The CDR3 region has the DNA TGCAGCGTTGGACTAGGACCCACCGGGGAGCTGTTTTTT. This gives the protein CSVGLGPTGELFF.

J is TRBJ1-4 and V is TRBV20-1; D not certain. Germline V lookup: CDR1 DFQATT, CDR2 SNEGSKA (reference sequence). This CDR3 spans 13 amino acids. V was cut by 3 bases and J by 7 bases, with 12 bases left in between. The CDR3 loop reads CSARTRRGEKLFF. The CDR3 DNA reads TGCAGTGCTAGGACTCGGCGCGGTGAAAAACTGTTTTTT.